This note documents a single TCR beta chain sequence. Clones were read by immunoSEQ multiplex PCR, and TCRdb kept only the in-frame ones, dropping some. Of roughly 56,000 clones listed, about 82% were seen once; the top ten hold 5% to 6.5%. The data are from a study of blood T cell repertoires in COVID-19. Germline assignment: CDR1 MNHEY and CDR2 SMNVEV (reference sequence). The CDR3 spans 15 residues. V shed 5 bases and J 8 bases; nucleotides not matched to a gene: 12. V and J are TRBV27 and TRBJ1-2; 9 bases agree with TRBD1. The TCR sequence derives from a man aged 65-85 years with acute or convalescent COVID-19. Sequencing was done on a sample of peripheral blood. The CDR3 coding sequence is TGTGCCAGCAGTCCCGACCGGGACAGGGTTTGGGGCTACACCTTC. Amino acids: CASSPDRDRVWGYTF.